This TCR beta chain is drawn from a study of T-cell memory formation after mild COVID-19. Barcoded TCR alpha and TCR beta cDNA libraries with UMIs came from 5'RACE using constant-segment primers. TCRdb re-derived calls from the 5' RACE reads in MiXCR, one entry per CDR3 protein. This table has about 290,000 distinct CDR3 sequences, more than 15% appearing once. Findings and limits, study-wide: The CD4+ clones that contracted clustered mainly within CM and EM, and the CD8+ clones concentrated in EMRA. Whereas later expanders leaned CD4+, clones contracting day 15 to 85 showed a balanced CD4/CD8 makeup. Certain responding clones were present in pre-infection memory, suggesting participation of cross-reactive memory.

Points on this clonotype: Its specificity is unknown.

This CDR3 spans 14 amino acids. The V segment lost 2 bases and the J segment 5 bases; nucleotides outside the gene matches: 4. CDR1 and CDR2 from the germline V gene are SGHDN and FVKESK. The TCR was taken from a man in his late teens or twenties who had mild COVID-19 (a few samples of this study predate the infection). Cell type and time point are not known. Sequencing input: PBMCs or a T cell subset sorted from them (not recorded which). The genes are TRBV14 and TRBJ2-5; 8 positions agree with TRBD1. Written as DNA, the CDR3 is TGTGCCAGCAGCCAATGGGGGGACAGGGAGACCCAGTACTTC. The encoded protein is CASSQWGDRETQYF.